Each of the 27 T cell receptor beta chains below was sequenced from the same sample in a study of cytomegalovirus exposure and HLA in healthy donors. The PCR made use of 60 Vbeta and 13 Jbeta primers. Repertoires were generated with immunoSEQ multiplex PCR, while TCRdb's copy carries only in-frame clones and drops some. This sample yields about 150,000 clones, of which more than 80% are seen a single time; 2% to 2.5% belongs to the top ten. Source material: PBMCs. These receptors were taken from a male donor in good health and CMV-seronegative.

CDR3 DNA sequence: TGTGCCAGCAGTTTATTCAGGGGGTCATACTACGAGCAGTACTTC. Translation gives CASSLFRGSYYEQYF. V and J are TRBV27 and TRBJ2-5; TRBD1 matches 7 bases. The tail of the sequence fits TRBJ2-7 better, so the J call may be wrong. The CDR3 loop spans 15 amino acids. Germline values: CDR1 MNHEY, CDR2 SMNVEV (reference sequence).

The CDR3: CASSPRAGVSYEQYF. CDR3 nucleotides: TGCGCCAGCAGCCCACGAGCGGGGGTTTCCTACGAGCAGTACTTC. J is TRBJ2-7 and V is TRBV4-1; TRBD2 agrees at 8 bases. This CDR3 contains 15 residues. Trimming at V came to 4 bases and at J to 1 base, leaving 6 bases not matched to a gene. In germline, CDR1 is MGHRA, CDR2 YSYEKL.

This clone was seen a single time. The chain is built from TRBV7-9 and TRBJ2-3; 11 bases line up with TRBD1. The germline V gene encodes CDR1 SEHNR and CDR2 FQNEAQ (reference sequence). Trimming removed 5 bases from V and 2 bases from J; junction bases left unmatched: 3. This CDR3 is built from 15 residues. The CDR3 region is CASSRGQGATDTQYF. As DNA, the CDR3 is TGTGCCAGCAGCCGTGGACAGGGGGCCACAGATACGCAGTATTTT. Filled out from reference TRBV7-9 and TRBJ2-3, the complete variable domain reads DTGVSQNPRHKITKRGQNVTFRCDPISEHNRLYWYRQTLGQGPEFLTYFQNEAQLEKSRLLSDRFSAERPKGSFSTLEIQRTEQGDSAMYLCASSRGQGATDTQYFGPGTRLTVL.

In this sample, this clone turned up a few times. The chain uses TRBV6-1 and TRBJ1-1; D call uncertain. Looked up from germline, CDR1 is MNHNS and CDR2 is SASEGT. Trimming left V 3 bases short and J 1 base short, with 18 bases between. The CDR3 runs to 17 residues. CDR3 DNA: TGTGCCAGCAGTGATCTCCATCTGTTCGGTGGGAACACTGAAGCTTTCTTT. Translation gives CASSDLHLFGGNTEAFF.

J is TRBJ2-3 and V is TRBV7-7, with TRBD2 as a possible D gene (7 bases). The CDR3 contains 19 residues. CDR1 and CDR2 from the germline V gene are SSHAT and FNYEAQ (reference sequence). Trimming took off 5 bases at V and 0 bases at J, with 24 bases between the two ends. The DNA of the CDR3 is TGTGCCAGCAGCGCAAACCCCTATTCGGGGGGCCGTAGCACAGATACGCAGTATTTT. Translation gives CASSANPYSGGRSTDTQYF.

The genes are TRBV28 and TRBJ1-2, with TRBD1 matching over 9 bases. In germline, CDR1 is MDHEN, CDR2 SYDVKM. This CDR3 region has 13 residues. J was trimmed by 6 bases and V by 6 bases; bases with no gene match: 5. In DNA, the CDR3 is TGTGCCAGCAGGGAGGACAGGGGCCATGGCTACACCTTC. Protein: CASREDRGHGYTF.

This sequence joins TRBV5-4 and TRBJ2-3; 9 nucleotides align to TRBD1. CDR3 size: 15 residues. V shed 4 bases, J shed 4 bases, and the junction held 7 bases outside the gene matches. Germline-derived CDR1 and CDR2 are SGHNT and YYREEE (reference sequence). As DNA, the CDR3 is TGTGCCAGCAGCCGTCCGGGACAGGGTGCAGATACGCAGTATTTT. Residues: CASSRPGQGADTQYF.

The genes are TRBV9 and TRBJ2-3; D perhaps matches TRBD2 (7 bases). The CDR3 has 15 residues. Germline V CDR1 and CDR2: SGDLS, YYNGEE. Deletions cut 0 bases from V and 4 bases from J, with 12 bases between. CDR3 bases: TGTGCCAGCAGCGTAGATCGCGGGGGCCCAGATACGCAGTATTTT. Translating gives CASSVDRGGPDTQYF.

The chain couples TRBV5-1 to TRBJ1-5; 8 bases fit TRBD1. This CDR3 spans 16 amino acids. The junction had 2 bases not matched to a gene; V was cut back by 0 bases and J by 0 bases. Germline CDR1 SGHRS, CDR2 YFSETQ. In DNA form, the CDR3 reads TGCGCCAGCAGCTTGGGCGACAGGGGTAGCAATCAGCCCCAGCATTTT. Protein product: CASSLGDRGSNQPQHF.

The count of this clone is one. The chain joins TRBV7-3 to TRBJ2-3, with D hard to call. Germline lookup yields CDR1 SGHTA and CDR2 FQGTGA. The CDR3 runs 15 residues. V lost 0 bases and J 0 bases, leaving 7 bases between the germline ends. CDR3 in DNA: TGTGCCAGCAGCTTAACTTCTAGTAGCACAGATACGCAGTATTTT. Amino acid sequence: CASSLTSSSTDTQYF.

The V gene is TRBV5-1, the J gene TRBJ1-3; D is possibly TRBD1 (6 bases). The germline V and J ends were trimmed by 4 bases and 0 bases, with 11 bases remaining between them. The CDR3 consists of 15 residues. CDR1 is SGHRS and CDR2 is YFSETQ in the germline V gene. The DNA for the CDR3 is TGCGCCAGCAGCAGGGACACCAGCTCTGGAAACACCATATATTTT. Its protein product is CASSRDTSSGNTIYF.

The CDR3 region has the DNA TGCGCCAGCAGTGAGAATCGACTAGCGGGTAGCACAGATACGCAGTATTTT. It translates to CASSENRLAGSTDTQYF. The rearrangement links TRBV10-2 to TRBJ2-3, with 10 bases fitting TRBD2. The CDR3 covers 17 residues. Trimming at V came to 2 bases and at J to 0 bases, leaving 5 bases not matched to a gene. Germline V gives CDR1 WSHSY, CDR2 SAAADI.

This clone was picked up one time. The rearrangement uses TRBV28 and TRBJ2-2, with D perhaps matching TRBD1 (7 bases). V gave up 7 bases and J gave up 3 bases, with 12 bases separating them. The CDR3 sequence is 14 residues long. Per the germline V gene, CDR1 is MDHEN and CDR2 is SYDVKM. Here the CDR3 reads CASNSRGDTGELFF. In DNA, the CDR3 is TGTGCCAGCAACTCCAGGGGGGACACCGGGGAGCTGTTTTTT.

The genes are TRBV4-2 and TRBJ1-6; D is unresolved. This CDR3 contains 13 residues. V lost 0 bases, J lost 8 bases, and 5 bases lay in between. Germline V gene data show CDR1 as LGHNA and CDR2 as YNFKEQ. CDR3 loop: CASSQDQDSPLHF. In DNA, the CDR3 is TGTGCCAGCAGCCAAGATCAGGATTCACCCCTCCACTTT.

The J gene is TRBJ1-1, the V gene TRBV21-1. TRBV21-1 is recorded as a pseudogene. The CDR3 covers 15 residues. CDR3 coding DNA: TGTGCCAGCAGCAAAGGGGAGGGAGGGTATCCTGAAGCTTTCTTT. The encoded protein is CASSKGEGGYPEAFF.

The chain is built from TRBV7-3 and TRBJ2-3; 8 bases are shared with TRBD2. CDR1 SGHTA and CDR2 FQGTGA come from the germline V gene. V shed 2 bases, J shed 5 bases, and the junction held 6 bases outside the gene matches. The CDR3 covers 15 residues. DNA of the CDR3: TGTGCCAGCAGCTTAGGTGGCGGGAGGTTAGATACGCAGTATTTT. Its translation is CASSLGGGRLDTQYF.

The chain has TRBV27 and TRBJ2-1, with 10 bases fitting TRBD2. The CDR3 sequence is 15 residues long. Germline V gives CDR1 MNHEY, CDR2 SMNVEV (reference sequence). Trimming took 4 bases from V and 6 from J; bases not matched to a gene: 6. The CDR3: CASSSQREGLNEQFF. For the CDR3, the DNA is TGTGCCAGCAGTTCTCAGCGGGAGGGCCTCAATGAGCAGTTCTTC.

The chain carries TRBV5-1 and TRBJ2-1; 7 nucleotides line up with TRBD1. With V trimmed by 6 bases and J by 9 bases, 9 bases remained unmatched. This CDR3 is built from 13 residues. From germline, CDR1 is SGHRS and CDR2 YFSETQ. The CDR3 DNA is TGCGCCAGCACGATTACAGGGGTGGGTGAGCAGTTCTTC. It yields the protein CASTITGVGEQFF.

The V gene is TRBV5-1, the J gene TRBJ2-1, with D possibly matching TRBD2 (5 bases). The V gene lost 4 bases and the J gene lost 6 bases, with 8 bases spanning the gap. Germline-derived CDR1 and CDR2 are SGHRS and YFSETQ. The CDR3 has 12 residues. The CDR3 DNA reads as TGCGCCAGCAGCCTAAGCGGCAATGAGCAGTTCTTC. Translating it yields CASSLSGNEQFF.

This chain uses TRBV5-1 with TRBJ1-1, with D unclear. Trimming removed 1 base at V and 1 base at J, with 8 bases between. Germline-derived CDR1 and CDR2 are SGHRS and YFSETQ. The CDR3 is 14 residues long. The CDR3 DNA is TGCGCCAGCAGCTTGAATGGAGCGAACACTGAAGCTTTCTTT. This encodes CASSLNGANTEAFF.

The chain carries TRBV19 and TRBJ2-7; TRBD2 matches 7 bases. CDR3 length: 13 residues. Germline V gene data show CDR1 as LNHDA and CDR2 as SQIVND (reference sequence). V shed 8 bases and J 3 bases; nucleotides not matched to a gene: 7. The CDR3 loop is CASSGGGVYEQYF. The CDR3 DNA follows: TGTGCCAGTTCTGGGGGGGGAGTCTACGAGCAGTACTTC.

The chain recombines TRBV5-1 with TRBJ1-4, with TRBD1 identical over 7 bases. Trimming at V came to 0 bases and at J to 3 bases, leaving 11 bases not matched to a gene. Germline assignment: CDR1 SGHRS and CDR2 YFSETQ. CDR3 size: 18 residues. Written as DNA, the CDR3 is TGCGCCAGCAGCTTGGAACCGGGACAGAAAATCCCTAATGAAAAACTGTTTTTT. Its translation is CASSLEPGQKIPNEKLFF.

For the CDR3, the DNA is TGTGCCAGCTCACCGGGAGGGGATGGGAACACTGAAGCTTTCTTT. This codes for CASSPGGDGNTEAFF. The V call is TRBV18, the J call TRBJ1-1; tentative D call: TRBD1 (5 bases). The V gene lost 3 bases and the J gene lost 1 base, with 12 bases spanning the gap. Germline values: CDR1 KGHSH, CDR2 LQKENI. CDR3 length equals 15 residues.

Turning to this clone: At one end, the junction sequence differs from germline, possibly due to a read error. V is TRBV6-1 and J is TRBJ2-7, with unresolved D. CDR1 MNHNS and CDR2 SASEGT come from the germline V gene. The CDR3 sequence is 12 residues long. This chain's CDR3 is CASSEVSQMEHF. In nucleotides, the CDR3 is TGTGCCAGCAGTGAAGTCAGTCAAATGGAGCACTTC.

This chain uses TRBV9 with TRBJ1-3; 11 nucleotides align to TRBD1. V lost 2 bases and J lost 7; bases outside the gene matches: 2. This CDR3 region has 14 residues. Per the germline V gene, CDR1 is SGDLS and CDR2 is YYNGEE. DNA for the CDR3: TGTGCCAGCAGCGTGGGGACAGGGGGGAACACCATATATTTT. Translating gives CASSVGTGGNTIYF.

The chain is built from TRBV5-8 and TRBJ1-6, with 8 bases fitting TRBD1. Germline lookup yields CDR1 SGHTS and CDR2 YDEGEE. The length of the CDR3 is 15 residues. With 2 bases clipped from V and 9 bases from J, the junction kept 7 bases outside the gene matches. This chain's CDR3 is CASSFPTGGGSPLHF. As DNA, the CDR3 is TGTGCCAGCAGCTTCCCCACAGGGGGAGGTTCACCCCTCCACTTT.

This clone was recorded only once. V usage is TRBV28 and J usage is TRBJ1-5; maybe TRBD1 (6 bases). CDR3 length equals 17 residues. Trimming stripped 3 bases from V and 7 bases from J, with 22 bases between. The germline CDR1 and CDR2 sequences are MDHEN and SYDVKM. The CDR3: CASSFPRTVSLQQPQHF. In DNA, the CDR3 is TGTGCCAGCAGTTTCCCTAGGACAGTAAGCCTACAACAGCCCCAGCATTTT.